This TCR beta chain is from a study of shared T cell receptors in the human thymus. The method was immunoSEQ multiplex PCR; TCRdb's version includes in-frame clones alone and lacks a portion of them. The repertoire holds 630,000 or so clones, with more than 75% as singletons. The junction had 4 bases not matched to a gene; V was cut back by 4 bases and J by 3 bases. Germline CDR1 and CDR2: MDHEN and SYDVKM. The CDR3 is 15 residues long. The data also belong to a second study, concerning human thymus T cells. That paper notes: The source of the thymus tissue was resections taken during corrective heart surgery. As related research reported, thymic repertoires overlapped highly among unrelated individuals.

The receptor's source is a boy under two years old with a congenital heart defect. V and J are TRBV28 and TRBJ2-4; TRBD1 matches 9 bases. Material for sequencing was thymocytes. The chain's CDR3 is CASSWGTGNKNIQYF. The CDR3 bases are TGTGCCAGCAGTTGGGGGACAGGGAACAAAAACATTCAGTACTTC.